Listed below are T cell receptor beta chains from one sample, sequenced in a study of graft-versus-host responses after intestinal transplantation. These receptors are not linked to any known antigen. Profiled with immunoSEQ multiplex PCR; TCRdb holds only in-frame clones, not every one. The table lists approximately 88,000 clones, around 93% of them singletons, with around 0.18% in the top ten. The sequenced sample was unstimulated CD4+ T cells sorted from spleen or lymph node cells, obtained before transplant. These receptors came from a human donor who was the organ donor for an intestinal transplant. The CDR3 runs from the conserved cysteine through the conserved F or W. The order of the fields is V gene, clone size, J gene, D gene, CDR3 DNA, CDR3 protein. A D gene is named only where the DNA matches it firmly. Some rows mark clone size as missing; the rest say once, few, many or name a class of expanded clone.

TRBV18	once	TRBJ1-4	-	TGTGCCAGCTCACCGTACAGAGCTAATGAAAAACTGTTTTTT	CASSPYRANEKLFF
TRBV6-5	-	TRBJ2-7	-	TGTGCCAGCAGCCCCGGTTTTCAGACCTACGAGCAGTACTTC	CASSPGFQTYEQYF
TRBV2	-	TRBJ2-1	-	TGTGCCAGCAGCGCCCAAGGGGCTGGGGAGCAGTTCTTC	CASSAQGAGEQFF
TRBV5-1	-	TRBJ2-7	-	TGCGCCAGCAGCTTGGTGTCAGAGGGCCGCTACGAGCAGTACTTC	CASSLVSEGRYEQYF
TRBV9	few	TRBJ2-5	-	TGTGCCAGCAGCGTAGGAGGGGGGAGGGAGACCCAGTACTTC	CASSVGGGRETQYF
TRBV7-2	-	TRBJ2-7	-	TGTGCCAGCAGACGTGAGACAGGAGCCTACGAGCAGTACTTC	CASRRETGAYEQYF
TRBV18	-	TRBJ2-3	-	TGTGCCAGCTCACCACCGTACGACATCACAGATACGCAGTATTTT	CASSPPYDITDTQYF
TRBV6-1	-	TRBJ2-5	-	TGTGCCAGCAGTGAAGCGCATATCTTGCAAACCCAAGAGACCCAGTACTTC	CASSEAHILQTQETQYF
TRBV18	-	TRBJ2-5	-	TGTGCCAGCTCACCATCGGAGACCCAGTACTTC	CASSPSETQYF
TRBV27	-	TRBJ1-5	TRBD1	TGTGCCAGCCGGGACAGGGATCGAAATCAGCCCCAGCATTTT	CASRDRDRNQPQHF
TRBV30	-	TRBJ1-2	-	TGTGCCTGGAGTCCCCAGTTAGGGGTCTATGGCTACACCTTC	CAWSPQLGVYGYTF
TRBV27	-	TRBJ1-5	-	TGTGCCACCAGATTGAGAGGGACACCCAATCAGCCCCAGCATTTT	CATRLRGTPNQPQHF
TRBV7-7	-	TRBJ2-7	TRBD1	TGTGCCAGCAGCCTAGAACAGGGGTGCGGAGCCTACGAGCAGTACTTC	CASSLEQGCGAYEQYF
TRBV7-8	-	TRBJ1-5	TRBD1	TGTGCCAGCAGCCCCCGGGGACAGAGTATAGGGAATCAGCCCCAGCATTTT	CASSPRGQSIGNQPQHF
TRBV2	-	TRBJ1-2	-	TGTGCCAGCACGGACGGTGGGCCTGGCTACACCTTC	CASTDGGPGYTF
TRBV19	-	TRBJ1-6	-	TGTGCCAGCCTTGGAGGGACCTATAATTCACCCCTCCACTTT	CASLGGTYNSPLHF
TRBV7-7	-	TRBJ2-5	TRBD2	TGTGCTAGCGGGGCCGGGCCTTCGGAGACCCAGTACTTC	CASGAGPSETQYF
TRBV4-3	-	TRBJ1-5	-	TGCGCCAGCAGCCCATCGGCGGGAAGCAATCAGCCCCAGCATTTT	CASSPSAGSNQPQHF
TRBV7-3	-	TRBJ2-5	-	TGTGCCAGCAGTCATGGGCCGTCGGAGACCCAGTACTTC	CASSHGPSETQYF
TRBV10-3	-	TRBJ1-1	TRBD1	TGTGCCATCAGCTGGACAGGGTCGAACACTGAAGCTTTCTTT	CAISWTGSNTEAFF
TRBV11-2	-	TRBJ2-1	TRBD2	TGTGCCAGCAGCTTAGCGGGGGGGTACAATGAGCAGTTCTTC	CASSLAGGYNEQFF
TRBV6-4	once	TRBJ1-2	-	TGTGCCAGCAGGTCCCCGGGGGCTGGCTACACCTTC	CASRSPGAGYTF